These 24 T cell receptor beta chains originate from one sample sequenced in a study of T cell responses to AZD1222 COVID-19 vaccine (dated by TCRdb to 2020 to 2022). Library preparation used the immunoSEQ multiplex PCR assay. What TCRdb holds here is the immuneACCESS table cut down to in-frame rearrangements. Part of the clones is not present; checked against another copy, under half of the missing clones reflect an unresolved V gene, and the others are unexplained. The table for this sample lists some 150,000 clones; over 85% of them were counted only once. Together, the top ten hold 5% of the sample. Taken with the paper, the label for time point translates to: baseline before first vaccination. The starting material was peripheral blood, obtained on day 0 of AZD1222 vaccination. These receptors were collected from an adult in good health.

V gene TRBV2 combines with J gene TRBJ2-2; 9 positions match TRBD1. There are 17 residues in the CDR3. Germline V gives CDR1 SNHLY, CDR2 FYNNEI. Trimming cost V 6 bases and J 0 bases; bases outside gene matches: 8. In DNA form, the CDR3 reads TGTGCCAGCAGCCGAGGGACAGGGAAATCGAACACCGGGGAGCTGTTTTTT. Protein: CASSRGTGKSNTGELFF. The entire variable domain, with the rest obtained from reference TRBV2 and TRBJ2-2, is as follows: EPEVTQTPSHQVTQMGQEVILRCVPISNHLYFYWYRQILGQKVEFLVSFYNNEISEKSEIFDDQFSVERPDGSNFTLKIRSTKLEDSAMYFCASSRGTGKSNTGELFFGEGSRLTVL.

The chain links TRBV2 to TRBJ1-1, with D maybe TRBD1 (6 bases). CDR1 SNHLY and CDR2 FYNNEI come from the germline V gene. The CDR3 contains 14 residues. Trimming left V 6 bases short and J 1 base short, with 12 bases between. The CDR3, as DNA: TGTGCCAGCAGACCCGGACAGCGGAACACTGAAGCTTTCTTT. This sequence encodes CASRPGQRNTEAFF.

This clone was detected only a few times. V usage is TRBV5-4 and J usage is TRBJ2-1; D ambiguous. Germline values: CDR1 SGHNT, CDR2 YYREEE (reference sequence). The CDR3 spans 13 residues. The V end lost 0 bases, the J end lost 4 bases, and 5 bases lay between the germline ends. The CDR3 sequence: CASSLGFYNEQFF. Written as DNA, the CDR3 is TGTGCCAGCAGCTTGGGCTTTTACAATGAGCAGTTCTTC.

The V gene is TRBV5-6, the J gene TRBJ1-2, with 7 nucleotides matching TRBD1. The CDR3 consists of 12 residues. V was pared by 5 bases and J by 12 bases, with 10 bases of the junction left unmatched. Germline V gene data show CDR1 as SGHDT and CDR2 as YYEEEE. The CDR3: CASRPNRGGHTF. The CDR3 DNA reads as TGTGCCAGCAGACCGAACAGGGGAGGTCACACCTTC. The full variable domain, with the rest looked up from reference TRBV5-6 and TRBJ1-2, is DAGVTQSPTHLIKTRGQQVTLRCSPKSGHDTVSWYQQALGQGPQFIFQYYEEEERQRGNFPDRFSGHQFPNYSSELNVNALLLGDSALYLCASRPNRGGHTFGSGTRLTVV.

For the CDR3, the DNA is TGTGCCAGCACACAGAACAATCAGCCCCAGCATTTT. Residues: CASTQNNQPQHF. The chain is built from TRBV28 and TRBJ1-5; D is undetermined. Germline CDR1 is MDHEN and CDR2 is SYDVKM. V lost 7 bases, J lost 3 bases, and 7 bases lay in between. The CDR3 extends over 12 amino acids.

The CDR3 protein is CASTIQGAPNTGELFF. CDR3 nucleotide sequence: TGTGCCAGCACCATACAGGGGGCGCCGAACACCGGGGAGCTGTTTTTT. V and J are TRBV7-9 and TRBJ2-2; 9 positions match TRBD1. The CDR3 extends over 16 amino acids. Germline CDR1 SEHNR, CDR2 FQNEAQ (reference sequence). V lost 7 bases to trimming and J lost 0 bases; unmatched junction nucleotides: 6.

The rearrangement uses TRBV11-2 and TRBJ1-1, with unresolved D. Germline V gene lookup returns CDR1 SGHAT and CDR2 FQNNGV. V was pared by 0 bases and J by 4 bases, with 6 bases between. CDR3 length: 13 residues. In DNA, the CDR3 is TGTGCCAGCAGCTTAGATGAAAGCACTGAAGCTTTCTTT. Translation gives CASSLDESTEAFF.

The chain combines TRBV6-5 with TRBJ1-6; D remains unclear. CDR1 and CDR2 from the germline V gene are MNHEY and SVGAGI. This CDR3 region has 15 residues. V lost 6 bases to trimming and J lost 8 bases, with 17 bases between them. The CDR3 DNA reads TGTGCCAGCAGCTCGGGCCAGCTTAATTATTCACCCCTCCACTTT. This gives the protein CASSSGQLNYSPLHF.

The chain employs TRBV6-5 and TRBJ2-5; 9 positions match TRBD1. The CDR3 runs 12 residues. V was clipped by 10 bases and J by 5 bases; unmatched bases: 5. Germline CDR1 MNHEY, CDR2 SVGAGI. CDR3 sequence reads: CATRDRVETQYF. As DNA, the CDR3 is TGTGCCACCCGGGACAGGGTGGAGACCCAGTACTTC.

The chain carries TRBV12-2 and TRBJ1-5. TRBV12-2 is a pseudogene segment. The CDR3 consists of 16 residues. Here the CDR3 DNA reads TGTGCAAGTAGCTTAATTAGTGGAGCAGGCAATCAGCCCCAGCATTTT. Residues: CASSLISGAGNQPQHF.

The chain uses TRBV19 and TRBJ1-1, with unresolved D. Trimming cost V 10 bases and J 1 base, with 13 bases left between them. The CDR3 is made up of 13 amino acids. CDR1 and CDR2 (germline): LNHDA, SQIVND (reference sequence). CDR3 in DNA: TGTGCCACTTTACAGCGGCCGAACACTGAAGCTTTCTTT. This codes for CATLQRPNTEAFF.

This chain links TRBV7-8 with TRBJ1-2; 12 bases are shared with TRBD1. Unmatched junction bases numbered 3, after V lost 3 bases and J lost 4 bases. Germline CDR1 is SGHVS and CDR2 is FQNEAQ. The CDR3 has 15 residues. The CDR3 here is CASSLGQGAGYGYTF. The DNA for the CDR3 is TGTGCCAGCAGCTTGGGACAGGGGGCGGGCTATGGCTACACCTTC.

V and J are TRBV5-1 and TRBJ2-2; D remains unclear. CDR3 length: 13 amino acids. CDR1 and CDR2 (germline): SGHRS, YFSETQ. The V end lost 7 bases, the J end lost 3 bases, and 10 bases lay between the germline ends. CDR3 nucleotides: TGCGCCAGCGTTAATGAGTACACCGGGGAGCTGTTTTTT. Its protein product is CASVNEYTGELFF.

This rearrangement joins TRBV6-5 to TRBJ1-2; D gene ambiguous. The CDR3 runs 16 residues. Germline-derived CDR1 and CDR2 are MNHEY and SVGAGI. V lost 2 bases and J 0 bases, leaving 13 bases between the germline ends. The CDR3 spells CASSYAIHRSNYGYTF. The CDR3 DNA reads TGTGCCAGCAGTTACGCAATACACCGTTCTAACTATGGCTACACCTTC.

The chain carries TRBV5-6 and TRBJ2-3, with D perhaps matching TRBD1 (6 bases). V lost 3 bases, J lost 4 bases, and 12 bases lay in between. CDR1 SGHDT and CDR2 YYEEEE come from the germline V gene. The CDR3 runs to 14 residues. CDR3 region: CASSSVTGSDTQYF. The CDR3 bases are TGTGCCAGCAGCTCTGTCACAGGGTCAGATACGCAGTATTTT.

The V and J genes are TRBV9 and TRBJ2-1; TRBD2 agrees at 10 bases. V gave up 0 bases and J gave up 8 bases; unmatched junction bases: 8. The CDR3 has 16 amino acids. Germline CDR1 SGDLS, CDR2 YYNGEE. Here the CDR3 reads CASSVGALAGVDEQFF. For the CDR3, the DNA is TGTGCCAGCAGCGTAGGAGCTCTAGCGGGAGTTGATGAGCAGTTCTTC.

This sequence joins TRBV7-9 and TRBJ1-4, with TRBD1 identical over 8 bases. With 5 bases clipped from V and 2 bases from J, the junction kept 4 bases outside the gene matches. CDR1 and CDR2 (germline): SEHNR, FQNEAQ (reference sequence). CDR3 length equals 15 residues. DNA for the CDR3: TGTGCCAGCAGCCTGACAGGGGCTACTAATGAAAAACTGTTTTTT. Protein product: CASSLTGATNEKLFF.

This CDR3 reads CASSFWAGDGYTF. The CDR3 DNA sequence: TGTGCCAGCAGTTTTTGGGCAGGGGATGGCTACACCTTC. The chain recombines TRBV27 with TRBJ1-2; D is perhaps TRBD1 (6 bases). The CDR3 is made up of 13 amino acids. Per the germline V gene, CDR1 is MNHEY and CDR2 is SMNVEV (reference sequence). The V end lost 3 bases, the J end lost 6 bases, and 11 bases lay between the germline ends.

The chain has TRBV5-5 and TRBJ1-5; no reliable D call. Per germline, CDR1 SGHKS and CDR2 YYEKEE (reference sequence). The CDR3 is made up of 17 amino acids. Trimming stripped 0 bases from V and 2 bases from J, with 15 bases between. CDR3 DNA sequence: TGTGCCAGCAGCTTGGGGAATTCAGGTGGGCGCAATCAGCCCCAGCATTTT. Protein sequence: CASSLGNSGGRNQPQHF.

This clone was found once. The V gene is TRBV2, the J gene TRBJ1-5; no reliable D call. V was clipped by 4 bases and J by 1 base, with 5 bases between them. The CDR3 length is 13 residues. Germline CDR1 SNHLY, CDR2 FYNNEI. Written as DNA, the CDR3 is TGTGCCAGCAGTGTGGAGAGCAATCAGCCCCAGCATTTT. Encoded protein: CASSVESNQPQHF.

The rearrangement links TRBV10-3 to TRBJ2-1; a weak D match, TRBD2 (6 bases). Trimming shortened V by 8 bases and J by 6 bases, and 17 bases separated the two germline ends. This CDR3 comprises 14 residues. Looked up from germline, CDR1 is ENHRY and CDR2 is SYGVKD. The CDR3 nucleotides are TGTGCCATCGGAGGGCGGGGATTAATCAATGAGCAGTTCTTC. Encoded protein: CAIGGRGLINEQFF.

V is TRBV27 and J is TRBJ1-1; no firm D call. CDR1 MNHEY and CDR2 SMNVEV come from the germline V gene (reference sequence). The CDR3 has 14 residues. Between the trimmed V and J ends, which lost 2 bases and 2 bases, there was a span of 9 bases. The CDR3 DNA reads TGTGCCAGCAGTTTAGGAGGAGTCAACACTGAAGCTTTCTTT. This translates into CASSLGGVNTEAFF.

V usage is TRBV10-3 and J usage is TRBJ2-3; no reliable D call. This CDR3 is 14 amino acids long. The germline CDR1 and CDR2 sequences are ENHRY and SYGVKD. Trimming removed 2 bases from V and 2 bases from J, with 8 bases in between. The CDR3 sequence is CAISEAQTTDTQYF. The CDR3 DNA reads TGTGCCATCAGTGAGGCGCAGACCACAGATACGCAGTATTTT.

The chain links TRBV11-2 to TRBJ2-3, with TRBD2 identical over 8 bases. The CDR3 totals 15 residues. Trimming cost V 2 bases and J 2 bases; bases outside gene matches: 3. Germline V gene lookup returns CDR1 SGHAT and CDR2 FQNNGV. CDR3 in amino acids: CASSLLAGFTDTQYF. CDR3 bases: TGTGCCAGCAGCTTATTAGCGGGGTTCACAGATACGCAGTATTTT.